These T cell receptor beta chains were read from a single sample in a study of vaccination and CD4 T cells after COVID-19. These TCRs are of unknown antigen specificity. TCRdb re-called the PCR reads through MiXCR, storing one row per CDR3 protein. The sample comprises 6,000 to 10,000 distinct CDR3 sequences, about 31% of which are singletons, and around an eighth rests with the top ten. Sequenced sample: CD4+ T cells from blood, cultured in vitro. The receptors shown here come from a human donor in good health. Both conserved end residues are part of each CDR3. The D gene is left open where the match is weak. For some rows the clone size is stated as once, few or many, or as a class when expanded; others skip it.

d_call: .
v_call: TRBV20-1
clone_size: few
j_call: TRBJ2-7
cdr3_nt: TGCAGTGCCCAGGCGGAGGGGGCGCACTACGAGCAGTACTTC
cdr3_aa: CSAQAEGAHYEQYF

d_call: .
v_call: TRBV20-1
clone_size: few
j_call: TRBJ1-1
cdr3_nt: TGCAGTGCTAGAGATGGGACGGGGGGGAGGGTTGAAGCTTTCTTT
cdr3_aa: CSARDGTGGRVEAFF

d_call: .
v_call: TRBV7-3
clone_size: .
j_call: TRBJ2-7
cdr3_nt: TGTGCCAGCAGCGACGGGATTAACTACGAGCAGTACTTC
cdr3_aa: CASSDGINYEQYF

d_call: .
v_call: TRBV7-8
clone_size: .
j_call: TRBJ1-5
cdr3_nt: TGTGCCAGCAGCTCCCTCATTACCTCGCAATATCAGCCCCAGCATTTT
cdr3_aa: CASSSLITSQYQPQHF

d_call: .
v_call: TRBV28
clone_size: .
j_call: TRBJ2-7
cdr3_nt: TGTGCCACGGACGACACCCTCACCTACGAGCAGTACTTC
cdr3_aa: CATDDTLTYEQYF

d_call: .
v_call: TRBV7-8
clone_size: .
j_call: TRBJ1-5
cdr3_nt: TGTGCCAGCAGCTTAGCGCGTGATCAGCCCCAGCATTTT
cdr3_aa: CASSLARDQPQHF

d_call: TRBD1
v_call: TRBV7-2
clone_size: .
j_call: TRBJ2-7
cdr3_nt: TGTGCCAGCAGCATGAGACAGGGCAAGGGGTACGAGCAGTACTTC
cdr3_aa: CASSMRQGKGYEQYF

d_call: .
v_call: TRBV4-3
clone_size: few
j_call: TRBJ1-2
cdr3_nt: TGCGCCAGCAGCAAGACTAGGGGGGACACTGGCTACACCTTC
cdr3_aa: CASSKTRGDTGYTF

d_call: .
v_call: TRBV5-4
clone_size: .
j_call: TRBJ2-7
cdr3_nt: TGTGCCAGCAGCTTGTATCTCCAGGCTTCCCCGGGCGAGCAGTACTTC
cdr3_aa: CASSLYLQASPGEQYF

d_call: .
v_call: TRBV20-1
clone_size: .
j_call: TRBJ2-3
cdr3_nt: TGCAGTGTAGACGGTGGGCCCGAGGGAACAGATACGCAGTATTTT
cdr3_aa: CSVDGGPEGTDTQYF

d_call: .
v_call: TRBV6-1
clone_size: .
j_call: TRBJ2-3
cdr3_nt: TGTGCCAGCAGTGGCCGACAGAAGTCGGGGGATACGCAGTATTTT
cdr3_aa: CASSGRQKSGDTQYF

d_call: .
v_call: TRBV20-1
clone_size: medium-sized
j_call: TRBJ1-6
cdr3_nt: TGCAGTGCTAGTCCAGGAACTAATTCACCCCTCCACTTT
cdr3_aa: CSASPGTNSPLHF

d_call: .
v_call: TRBV6-4
clone_size: .
j_call: TRBJ2-5
cdr3_nt: TGTGCCAGCAATCCTCGGAGGGTGGAGACCCGGTACTTC
cdr3_aa: CASNPRRVETRYF

d_call: .
v_call: TRBV7-2
clone_size: medium-sized
j_call: TRBJ1-2
cdr3_nt: TGTGCCAGCAGCTTTAGGACAGATGACGGCTACACCTTC
cdr3_aa: CASSFRTDDGYTF

d_call: .
v_call: TRBV11-2
clone_size: .
j_call: TRBJ2-5
cdr3_nt: TGTGCCAGCAACCCGATGGGGGGTCCGGAGACCCAGTACTTC
cdr3_aa: CASNPMGGPETQYF

d_call: TRBD1
v_call: TRBV20-1
clone_size: .
j_call: TRBJ2-7
cdr3_nt: TGCAGTGCTAGAGATTCGGGGACAGGGAGCTACGACCAGTACTTC
cdr3_aa: CSARDSGTGSYDQYF

d_call: TRBD1
v_call: TRBV27
clone_size: .
j_call: TRBJ1-1
cdr3_nt: TGTGCCAGCAGAATATTACAACAGGGGAGCACTGAAGCTTTCTTT
cdr3_aa: CASRILQQGSTEAFF

d_call: .
v_call: TRBV6-1
clone_size: few
j_call: TRBJ2-7
cdr3_nt: TGTGCCAGCAGGAACGGGGCTGGACGATACGAGCAGTACTTC
cdr3_aa: CASRNGAGRYEQYF

d_call: .
v_call: TRBV28
clone_size: .
j_call: TRBJ2-7
cdr3_nt: TGTGCCAGCAGAAATACAGGAGTTAGCTACGAGCAGTACTTC
cdr3_aa: CASRNTGVSYEQYF

d_call: .
v_call: TRBV15
clone_size: .
j_call: TRBJ2-2
cdr3_nt: TGTGCCACCAGCAGAGATCAGAACACCGGGGAGCTGTTTTTT
cdr3_aa: CATSRDQNTGELFF

d_call: TRBD2
v_call: TRBV5-4
clone_size: .
j_call: TRBJ2-5
cdr3_nt: TGTGCCAGCAGGTCGGGACTAGCGGGAGGGCAAGAGACCCAGTACTTC
cdr3_aa: CASRSGLAGGQETQYF

d_call: .
v_call: TRBV20-1
clone_size: .
j_call: TRBJ2-1
cdr3_nt: TGCAGTGTCGACGGACCGGCGGGCAATGAGCAGTTCTTC
cdr3_aa: CSVDGPAGNEQFF

d_call: .
v_call: TRBV6-1
clone_size: .
j_call: TRBJ1-2
cdr3_nt: TGTGCCAGCAGTGAAGGACGGAACTATGGCTACACCTTC
cdr3_aa: CASSEGRNYGYTF

d_call: TRBD1
v_call: TRBV11-1
clone_size: .
j_call: TRBJ2-6
cdr3_nt: TGTGCCAGCAGCTTCTCCACGATCAGGGGGCGCATGGCCCCTGGGGCCAACGTCCTGACTTTC
cdr3_aa: CASSFSTIRGRMAPGANVLTF

d_call: TRBD2
v_call: TRBV7-2
clone_size: .
j_call: TRBJ2-7
cdr3_nt: TGTGCCAGCAGCTTAGCTCTAGCGGGCCCGAGGGGGGAGCAGTACTTC
cdr3_aa: CASSLALAGPRGEQYF

d_call: .
v_call: TRBV10-3
clone_size: few
j_call: TRBJ2-1
cdr3_nt: TGTGCCATCAGAGGGGCGAGCGGGAATGAGCAGTTCTTC
cdr3_aa: CAIRGASGNEQFF

d_call: TRBD1
v_call: TRBV19
clone_size: few
j_call: TRBJ2-5
cdr3_nt: TGTGCCAGTAGTCGGACAGGGGGTGCCCGAGAGACCCAGTACTTC
cdr3_aa: CASSRTGGARETQYF

d_call: .
v_call: TRBV2
clone_size: .
j_call: TRBJ2-7
cdr3_nt: TGTGCCAGCACCAGAGACAAGGCCTACGAGCAGTACTTC
cdr3_aa: CASTRDKAYEQYF

d_call: .
v_call: TRBV4-3
clone_size: .
j_call: TRBJ2-1
cdr3_nt: TGCGCCAGCAGCCGAACCGGGTCCCAGGGGAATGAGCAGTTCTTC
cdr3_aa: CASSRTGSQGNEQFF

d_call: TRBD1
v_call: TRBV10-3
clone_size: .
j_call: TRBJ1-1
cdr3_nt: TGTGCCATCAGGGGACAGTTGAACACTGAAGCTTTCTTT
cdr3_aa: CAIRGQLNTEAFF

d_call: .
v_call: TRBV7-2
clone_size: .
j_call: TRBJ1-2
cdr3_nt: TGTGCCAGCAGCTCGAGTGGTGCGGGCTACACCTTC
cdr3_aa: CASSSSGAGYTF

d_call: TRBD2
v_call: TRBV28
clone_size: few
j_call: TRBJ2-7
cdr3_nt: TGTGCCAGCACCCGGGGGGGAGCGGGAGACTACGAGCAGTACTTC
cdr3_aa: CASTRGGAGDYEQYF

d_call: TRBD2
v_call: TRBV7-3
clone_size: .
j_call: TRBJ2-2
cdr3_nt: TGTGCCAGCAGCGGCGATTGGGGGGGGAACACCGGGGAGCTGTTTTTT
cdr3_aa: CASSGDWGGNTGELFF

d_call: TRBD1
v_call: TRBV7-2
clone_size: .
j_call: TRBJ1-1
cdr3_nt: TGTGCCAGCAGCTCCCCCGGGGGCAGGGGGCGGAACACTGAAGCTTTCTTT
cdr3_aa: CASSSPGGRGRNTEAFF

d_call: .
v_call: TRBV5-1
clone_size: .
j_call: TRBJ1-2
cdr3_nt: TGCGCCAGCAGCACTGCCGGGACGGACTATGGCTACACCTTC
cdr3_aa: CASSTAGTDYGYTF

d_call: .
v_call: TRBV28
clone_size: few
j_call: TRBJ2-7
cdr3_nt: TGTGCCAGCAGTTCCCCCCAGGAGTTCCCGTCCTACGAGCAGTACTTC
cdr3_aa: CASSSPQEFPSYEQYF

d_call: .
v_call: TRBV19
clone_size: few
j_call: TRBJ2-7
cdr3_nt: TGTGCCAGTAGTCCGGGACCCACCTACGAGCAGTACTTC
cdr3_aa: CASSPGPTYEQYF

d_call: TRBD2
v_call: TRBV7-2
clone_size: .
j_call: TRBJ2-1
cdr3_nt: TGTGCCAGCAGCTCCCTCCGGAGCGGGAGGGCCCACAATGAGCAGTTCTTC
cdr3_aa: CASSSLRSGRAHNEQFF

d_call: TRBD2
v_call: TRBV20-1
clone_size: few
j_call: TRBJ2-3
cdr3_nt: TGCAGTGCTAGACTAGCGGGAGTAATAGATACGCAGTATTTT
cdr3_aa: CSARLAGVIDTQYF

d_call: .
v_call: TRBV20-1
clone_size: medium-sized
j_call: TRBJ1-6
cdr3_nt: TGCAGTGCCAAGACAGGAAACCATAATTCACCCCTCCACTTT
cdr3_aa: CSAKTGNHNSPLHF

d_call: .
v_call: TRBV2
clone_size: few
j_call: TRBJ1-5
cdr3_nt: TGTGCCAGCAGTGACTATCGGTCGCAGCCCCAGCATTTT
cdr3_aa: CASSDYRSQPQHF

d_call: TRBD1
v_call: TRBV6-2/TRBV6-3
clone_size: few
j_call: TRBJ2-5
cdr3_nt: TGTGCCAGCAGTTACCCGGACAGGGCGTACCAAGAGACCCAGTACTTC
cdr3_aa: CASSYPDRAYQETQYF

d_call: .
v_call: TRBV7-2
clone_size: .
j_call: TRBJ2-1
cdr3_nt: TGTGCCAGCAGCTTAGGCGGATATTACAATGAGCAGTTCTTC
cdr3_aa: CASSLGGYYNEQFF

d_call: .
v_call: TRBV2
clone_size: .
j_call: TRBJ2-3
cdr3_nt: TGTGCCTCGAAAGAAGATACGCAGTATTTT
cdr3_aa: CASKEDTQYF

d_call: TRBD2
v_call: TRBV7-2
clone_size: few
j_call: TRBJ2-1
cdr3_nt: TGTGCCAGCAGCTTAGCTTCTGCGGGAGGCTACAATGAGCAGTTCTTC
cdr3_aa: CASSLASAGGYNEQFF

d_call: TRBD2
v_call: TRBV27
clone_size: few
j_call: TRBJ2-5
cdr3_nt: TGTGCCAGCAGTTTGTTACTAGCGGGAGGGAAAGAGACCCAGTACTTC
cdr3_aa: CASSLLLAGGKETQYF

d_call: .
v_call: TRBV7-2
clone_size: .
j_call: TRBJ2-2
cdr3_nt: TGTGCCAGCAGCTTATTTAGCACCGGGGAGCTGTTTTTT
cdr3_aa: CASSLFSTGELFF

d_call: .
v_call: TRBV20-1
clone_size: few
j_call: TRBJ2-7
cdr3_nt: TGCAGTGCTACGGGGTACGAGCAGTACTTC
cdr3_aa: CSATGYEQYF

d_call: .
v_call: TRBV7-2
clone_size: few
j_call: TRBJ1-5
cdr3_nt: TGTGCCAGCAGCTTAGAGGGGGGGGCGGCGCGGCCCCAGCATTTT
cdr3_aa: CASSLEGGAARPQHF

d_call: .
v_call: TRBV20-1
clone_size: medium-sized
j_call: TRBJ1-5
cdr3_nt: TGCAGTGCTAGAGATATCAGCAGGGCGGGCAGCAATCAGCCCCAGCATTTT
cdr3_aa: CSARDISRAGSNQPQHF

d_call: .
v_call: TRBV20-1
clone_size: .
j_call: TRBJ2-5
cdr3_nt: TGCAGTGCTCAAAGAGGGGAAGAGACCCAGTACTTC
cdr3_aa: CSAQRGEETQYF